The source of this T cell receptor beta chain is a study of neurological immune-mediated disorders. Study-wide findings and caveats: Expansion of TCR clones was greatest in HTLV-1-associated myelopathy and smallest in multiple sclerosis, where it fell below that of healthy controls.

From the 5' RACE reads, TCRdb called clonotypes with MiXCR, one entry per CDR3 protein. The table includes 85,000 to 100,000 distinct CDR3 sequences, roughly 3.5% detected once. The unsorted libraries were prepared from 2 million PBMCs (stored at -80 C). This clonotype was observed many times. Its cognate antigen is unknown. Sequenced input: PBMCs. The TCR was taken from a woman aged 18 to 35 with multiple sclerosis.

The CDR3 DNA sequence: TGTGCCAGCAGTTTAGACCCCGGAATTGAAGCTTTCTTT. Protein product: CASSLDPGIEAFF. The chain joins TRBV12-3 or TRBV12-4 to TRBJ1-1; D ambiguous. V was shortened by 1 base and J by 7 bases, with 10 bases between the two germline ends. This CDR3 spans 13 amino acids.